This is a list of T cell receptor beta chains from one sample in a study of T cells in Graves' hyperthyroidism and ophthalmopathy. TCRdb reprocessed the multiplex PCR reads with MiXCR, giving one entry per CDR3 protein. The sample carries 730,000 or so distinct CDR3 sequences, about 19% recorded once. The sample was blood. The receptors were sampled from a woman aged 45-65 years with Graves' hyperthyroidism that later progressed to Graves' ophthalmopathy. Both conserved end residues are part of each CDR3. A D gene is named only where the DNA matches it firmly. Clone size is stated in some rows and not others, as once, few, many or a class when expanded.

cdr3_length,v_call,clone_size,j_call,d_call,cdr3_aa,cdr3_nt
13,TRBV20-1,many,TRBJ2-7,TRBD1,CSAGDRGRNEQYF,TGCAGTGCAGGGGACAGGGGGCGCAACGAGCAGTACTTC
17,TRBV25-1,-,TRBJ1-3,-,CASSEYTGSSSGNTIYF,TGTGCCAGCAGTGAATATACGGGATCCAGCTCTGGAAACACCATATATTTT
17,TRBV19,many,TRBJ2-3,-,CASSTTGTRASTDTQYF,TGTGCCAGTAGTACGACCGGGACACGAGCATCCACAGATACGCAGTATTTT
18,TRBV29-1,-,TRBJ1-3,-,CSVEDPRTTTGSGNTIYF,TGCAGCGTTGAAGATCCGCGGACTACGACCGGCTCTGGAAACACCATATATTTT
16,TRBV18,many,TRBJ1-1,-,CASSPIQGSGNTEAFF,TGTGCCAGCTCACCAATTCAGGGCTCGGGGAACACTGAAGCTTTCTTT
18,TRBV7-9,many,TRBJ1-2,TRBD1,CASSDPSGTDYQEYGYTF,TGTGCCAGCAGCGACCCATCGGGGACAGACTATCAAGAATATGGCTACACCTTC
21,TRBV5-1,many,TRBJ1-2,-,CARQHLKPLRGQDNPNYGYTF,TGCGCCAGACAGCACCTGAAACCCCTCCGGGGCCAAGACAATCCTAACTATGGCTACACCTTC
18,TRBV2,many,TRBJ2-7,TRBD2,CASSRTPGLAGGPREQYF,TGTGCCAGCAGTCGAACGCCGGGACTAGCGGGGGGGCCGAGAGAGCAGTACTTC
16,TRBV3-1,few,TRBJ1-2,-,CASSQEVGGGLAGYTF,TGTGCCAGCAGCCAAGAAGTTGGTGGAGGGCTTGCTGGCTACACCTTC
11,TRBV20-1,few,TRBJ2-3,-,CSGRLIDTQYF,TGCAGTGGAAGACTCATAGATACGCAGTATTTT
15,TRBV4-2,few,TRBJ2-7,TRBD2,CASSRQLAELSEQYF,TGTGCCAGCAGCCGCCAACTAGCGGAACTGTCCGAGCAGTACTTC
14,TRBV5-8,-,TRBJ1-1,-,CASSRGAINTEAFF,TGTGCCAGCAGCCGAGGGGCCATAAACACTGAAGCTTTCTTT
12,TRBV12-3/TRBV12-4,-,TRBJ2-2,-,CASSLALGELFF,TGTGCCAGCAGTTTAGCCCTAGGGGAGCTGTTTTTT
14,TRBV20-1,-,TRBJ1-2,TRBD1,CSARAGTGVDGYTF,TGCAGTGCTAGAGCCGGGACAGGGGTTGACGGCTACACCTTC
15,TRBV19,-,TRBJ1-2,-,CASSPLRVGDYGYTF,TGTGCCAGTAGTCCCCTCAGGGTGGGCGACTATGGCTACACCTTC
12,TRBV7-2,-,TRBJ1-6,-,CASSRFNSPLHF,TGTGCCAGCAGCCGTTTTAATTCACCCCTCCACTTT
15,TRBV3-1,few,TRBJ1-1,-,CASSKAGPMNTEAFF,TGTGCCAGCAGCAAGGCGGGGCCAATGAACACTGAAGCTTTCTTT
13,TRBV5-1,many,TRBJ2-5,-,CASSLEGEETQYF,TGCGCCAGCAGCTTGGAAGGGGAAGAGACCCAGTACTTC
15,TRBV4-1,few,TRBJ2-3,-,CASSQEWRGTDTQYF,TGCGCCAGCAGCCAAGAATGGCGGGGCACAGATACGCAGTATTTT
14,TRBV20-1,many,TRBJ2-5,-,CSARHGLGKETQYF,TGCAGTGCTCGGCACGGACTCGGCAAAGAGACCCAGTACTTC
15,TRBV7-6,many,TRBJ2-1,-,CASSLTAGTSNEQFF,TGTGCCAGCAGCTTAACCGCAGGGACCAGCAATGAGCAGTTCTTC
18,TRBV3-1,-,TRBJ2-3,TRBD2,CASSQNGLAGGGTDTQYF,TGTGCCAGCAGCCAAAACGGACTAGCGGGGGGGGGAACAGATACGCAGTATTTT
15,TRBV7-9,many,TRBJ1-1,-,CASSFGGLMNTEAFF,TGTGCCAGCAGCTTTGGGGGGCTCATGAACACTGAAGCTTTCTTT
14,TRBV3-1,many,TRBJ1-3,-,CASSQGQSGNTIYF,TGTGCCAGCAGCCAAGGACAGTCTGGAAACACCATATATTTT
15,TRBV7-6,-,TRBJ2-2,-,CASRSTLGRTGELFF,TGTGCCAGTCGTTCCACACTGGGTCGCACCGGGGAGCTGTTTTTT
15,TRBV12-3/TRBV12-4,many,TRBJ2-3,TRBD2,CASSIRASGTDTQYF,TGTGCCAGCAGCATTAGGGCTAGCGGAACAGATACGCAGTATTTT
16,TRBV4-2,-,TRBJ1-6,TRBD1,CASSQVGQGAYSPLHF,TGTGCCAGCAGCCAAGTTGGACAGGGGGCTTATTCACCCCTCCACTTT
12,TRBV6-9,-,TRBJ2-5,-,CASSLRKETQYF,TGTGCCAGCAGTTTACGGAAAGAGACCCAGTACTTC
17,TRBV5-1,-,TRBJ2-1,TRBD1,CASSRRGTGSSYNEQFF,TGCGCCAGCAGCCGCAGAGGGACAGGGAGCTCCTACAATGAGCAGTTCTTC
15,TRBV12-3/TRBV12-4,-,TRBJ1-3,TRBD1,CASRDRGRGGNTIYF,TGTGCCAGCAGAGACAGGGGCCGAGGGGGAAACACCATATATTTT
16,TRBV2,many,TRBJ1-5,TRBD1,CASRPGQLKLNQPQHF,TGTGCCAGCAGACCGGGACAGCTGAAACTCAATCAGCCCCAGCATTTT
20,TRBV5-6,many,TRBJ1-5,-,CASSLRGWQGTSYSNQPQHF,TGTGCCAGCAGCTTACGAGGGTGGCAAGGGACATCATATAGCAATCAGCCCCAGCATTTT
13,TRBV27,many,TRBJ2-7,-,CASSLGRYYEQYF,TGTGCCAGCAGTTTAGGCAGGTATTACGAGCAGTACTTC
14,TRBV4-1,many,TRBJ2-3,TRBD2,CASSRAGTTDTQYF,TGCGCCAGCAGCCGAGCGGGGACCACAGATACGCAGTATTTT
16,TRBV9,-,TRBJ1-3,-,CASSMREGLSGNTIYF,TGTGCCAGCAGCATGAGGGAGGGGCTCTCTGGAAACACCATATATTTT
13,TRBV27,few,TRBJ1-2,-,CASSLTPLDGYTF,TGTGCCAGCAGTTTAACCCCATTGGATGGCTACACCTTC
15,TRBV12-3/TRBV12-4,many,TRBJ2-1,-,CASSSVTGAYNEQFF,TGTGCCAGCAGTTCCGTGACAGGTGCATACAATGAGCAGTTCTTC
14,TRBV20-1,few,TRBJ1-6,TRBD1,CSARDRTGGLTLHF,TGCAGTGCTAGAGATCGGACAGGAGGTCTGACCCTCCACTTT
14,TRBV12-3/TRBV12-4,-,TRBJ1-2,-,CASSPRRQIRGYTF,TGTGCCAGCAGTCCTAGGCGACAGATTCGTGGCTACACCTTC
14,TRBV10-3,-,TRBJ1-5,-,CAISDRQRNQPQHF,TGTGCCATCAGTGACAGGCAGAGGAATCAGCCCCAGCATTTT
19,TRBV4-1,-,TRBJ1-6,-,CASSPRLDNARGNNSPLHF,TGCGCCAGCAGCCCAAGACTGGACAACGCTCGCGGTAATAATTCACCCCTCCACTTT
15,TRBV15,-,TRBJ1-5,-,CATSRDRGRGQPQHF,TGTGCCACCAGCAGAGATCGTGGGCGGGGCCAGCCCCAGCATTTT
15,TRBV7-7,-,TRBJ2-2,TRBD1,CASSPTGSSAGELFF,TGTGCTAGCAGCCCGACAGGGAGTAGCGCCGGGGAGCTGTTTTTT
13,TRBV20-1,many,TRBJ2-1,TRBD2,CSARGGGPNEQFF,TGCAGTGCTAGAGGGGGGGGACCCAATGAGCAGTTCTTC
13,TRBV27,many,TRBJ2-5,-,CASRSWAQETQYF,TGTGCCAGCAGATCCTGGGCCCAAGAGACCCAGTACTTC
16,TRBV28,once,TRBJ1-5,TRBD1,CAARTGGTYSNQPQHF,TGTGCCGCCCGGACAGGAGGGACTTATAGCAATCAGCCCCAGCATTTT
17,TRBV12-5,few,TRBJ2-1,TRBD2,CASGLALLAGLYNEQFF,TGTGCTAGTGGTTTGGCGCTCCTAGCGGGACTATACAATGAGCAGTTCTTC
16,TRBV7-8,many,TRBJ1-3,-,CASSLVRVSSGNTIYF,TGTGCCAGCAGCCTAGTGAGGGTTAGCTCTGGAAACACCATATATTTT
13,TRBV9,few,TRBJ1-1,-,CASSVVPTTEAFF,TGTGCCAGCAGCGTAGTCCCTACGACTGAAGCTTTCTTT
15,TRBV12-3/TRBV12-4,-,TRBJ1-1,-,CASSFPSRPNTEAFF,TGTGCCAGCAGTTTTCCTTCTCGGCCGAACACTGAAGCTTTCTTT
15,TRBV19,once,TRBJ1-6,TRBD1,CASTRTGSNSSPLHF,TGTGCCAGTACCAGGACAGGGAGTAATAGTTCACCCCTCCACTTT
16,TRBV12-3/TRBV12-4,many,TRBJ1-1,TRBD1,CASSLARGQMNTEAFF,TGTGCCAGCAGTTTAGCGCGGGGACAGATGAACACTGAAGCTTTCTTT
12,TRBV19,-,TRBJ2-1,-,CASSIGGGEQFF,TGTGCCAGTAGTATTGGAGGAGGGGAGCAGTTCTTC
15,TRBV3-1,few,TRBJ2-5,TRBD2,CANSQASGGGETQYF,TGTGCCAACAGCCAAGCTAGCGGGGGTGGGGAGACCCAGTACTTC